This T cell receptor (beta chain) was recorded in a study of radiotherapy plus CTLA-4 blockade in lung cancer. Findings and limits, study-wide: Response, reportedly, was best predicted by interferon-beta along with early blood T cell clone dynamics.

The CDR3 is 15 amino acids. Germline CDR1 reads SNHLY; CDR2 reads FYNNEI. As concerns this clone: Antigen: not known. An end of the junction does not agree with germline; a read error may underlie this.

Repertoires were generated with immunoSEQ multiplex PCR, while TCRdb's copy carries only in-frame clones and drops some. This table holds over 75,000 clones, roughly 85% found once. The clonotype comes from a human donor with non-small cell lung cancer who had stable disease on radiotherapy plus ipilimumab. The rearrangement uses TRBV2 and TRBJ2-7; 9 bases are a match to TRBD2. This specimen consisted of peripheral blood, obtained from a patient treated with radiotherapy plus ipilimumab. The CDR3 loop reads CAGRAIAGVQGEQYF. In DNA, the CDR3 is TGTGCCGGCAGGGCGATAGCGGGAGTACAGGGCGAGCAGTACTTC.